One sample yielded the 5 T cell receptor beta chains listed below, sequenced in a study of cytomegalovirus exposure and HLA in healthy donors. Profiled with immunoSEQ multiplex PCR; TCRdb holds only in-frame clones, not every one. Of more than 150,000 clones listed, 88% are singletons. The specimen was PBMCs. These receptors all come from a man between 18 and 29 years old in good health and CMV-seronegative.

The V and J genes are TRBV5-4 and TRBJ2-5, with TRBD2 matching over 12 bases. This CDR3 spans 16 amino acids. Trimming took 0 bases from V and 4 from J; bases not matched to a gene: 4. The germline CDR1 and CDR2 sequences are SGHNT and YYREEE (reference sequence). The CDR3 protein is CASSLALAGGRETQYF. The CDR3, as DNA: TGTGCCAGCAGCTTGGCTCTAGCGGGGGGGCGAGAGACCCAGTACTTC. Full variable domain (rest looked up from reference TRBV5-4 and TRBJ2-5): ETGVTQSPTHLIKTRGQQVTLRCSSQSGHNTVSWYQQALGQGPQFIFQYYREEENGRGNFPPRFSGLQFPNYSSELNVNALELDDSALYLCASSLALAGGRETQYFGPGTRLLVL.

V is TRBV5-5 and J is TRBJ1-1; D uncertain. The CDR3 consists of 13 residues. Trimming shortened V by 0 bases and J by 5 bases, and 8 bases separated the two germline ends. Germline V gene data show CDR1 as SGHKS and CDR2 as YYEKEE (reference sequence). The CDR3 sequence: CASSLDATTEAFF. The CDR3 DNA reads TGTGCCAGCAGCTTGGACGCGACAACTGAAGCTTTCTTT.

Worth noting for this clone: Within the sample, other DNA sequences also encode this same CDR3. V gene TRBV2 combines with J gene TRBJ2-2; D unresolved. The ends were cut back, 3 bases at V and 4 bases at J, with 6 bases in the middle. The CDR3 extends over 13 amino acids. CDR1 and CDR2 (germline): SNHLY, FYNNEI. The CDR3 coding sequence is TGTGCCAGCAGTGAGTTTATCACCGGGGAGCTGTTTTTT. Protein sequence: CASSEFITGELFF.

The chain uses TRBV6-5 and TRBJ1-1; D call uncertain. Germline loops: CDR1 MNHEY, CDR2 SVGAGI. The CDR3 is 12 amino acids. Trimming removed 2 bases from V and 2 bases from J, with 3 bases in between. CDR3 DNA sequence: TGTGCCAGCAGTTACCAAAACACTGAAGCTTTCTTT. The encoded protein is CASSYQNTEAFF.

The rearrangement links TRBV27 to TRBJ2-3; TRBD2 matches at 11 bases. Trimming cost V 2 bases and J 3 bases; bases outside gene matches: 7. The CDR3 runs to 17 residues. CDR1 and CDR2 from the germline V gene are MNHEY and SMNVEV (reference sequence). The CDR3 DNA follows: TGTGCCAGCAGTTTACATCTAGCGGGGGGAAAGACAGATACGCAGTATTTT. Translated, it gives CASSLHLAGGKTDTQYF.